These 28 T cell receptor beta chains share one sample of origin, sequenced in a study of T-cell memory formation after mild COVID-19. TCRdb reprocessed the 5' RACE reads with MiXCR, giving one entry per CDR3 protein. The sample has about 340,000 distinct CDR3 sequences, under 25% seen once. Sequenced sample: PBMCs or a T cell subset sorted from them (not recorded which). These receptors originate from an adult woman who had mild COVID-19 (a few samples of this study predate the infection). Cell type and time point are not known.

In this sample, this clonotype turned up many times. The chain combines TRBV5-1 with TRBJ2-5; 8 nucleotides agree with TRBD1. Trimming cost V 4 bases and J 2 bases; bases outside gene matches: 7. Germline assignment: CDR1 SGHRS and CDR2 YFSETQ. The CDR3 runs to 15 residues. CDR3 in amino acids: CASSTGGQNQETQYF. CDR3 DNA: TGCGCCAGCAGCACAGGGGGACAGAATCAAGAGACCCAGTACTTC.

Many counts were recorded for this clonotype. The chain is built from TRBV12-3 or TRBV12-4 and TRBJ2-1, with D uncertain. This CDR3 region has 11 residues. Deletions cut 6 bases from V and 5 bases from J, with 5 bases between. The CDR3 is CASSFNNEQFF. CDR3 nucleotide sequence: TGTGCCAGCAGCTTCAACAATGAGCAGTTCTTC.

V usage is TRBV3-1 and J usage is TRBJ2-1, with 10 bases matching TRBD2. The CDR3 is 13 amino acids. The junction had 2 bases not matched to a gene; V was cut back by 3 bases and J by 9 bases. Germline lookup yields CDR1 LGHDT and CDR2 YNNKEL (reference sequence). The CDR3 sequence is CASSQRTSGEQFF. For the CDR3, the DNA is TGTGCCAGCAGCCAGAGGACTAGCGGTGAGCAGTTCTTC.

The rearrangement uses TRBV7-2 and TRBJ1-3, with 7 bases lining up with TRBD1. V gave up 4 bases and J gave up 2 bases; unmatched junction bases: 5. Germline loops: CDR1 SGHTA, CDR2 FQGNSA. CDR3 length equals 15 residues. As DNA, the CDR3 is TGTGCCAGCAGCTCTGCCGGGACAGCTGGAAACACCATATATTTT. This encodes CASSSAGTAGNTIYF.

The sample holds a few counts of this clonotype. The rearrangement links TRBV25-1 to TRBJ1-6; the D gene is possibly TRBD1 (5 bases). The CDR3 spans 16 residues. Germline loops: CDR1 MGHDK, CDR2 SYGVNS. Trimming shortened V by 1 base and J by 14 bases, and 21 bases separated the two germline ends. CDR3 sequence: CASSELSGTPSRALHF. As DNA, the CDR3 is TGTGCCAGCAGTGAATTGTCGGGGACCCCTTCCCGTGCCCTCCACTTT.

This clonotype was recorded a few times. Here the CDR3 reads CASSLVQGEQFF. The CDR3 DNA sequence: TGTGCCAGCAGCTTAGTACAGGGTGAGCAGTTCTTC. The chain joins TRBV7-9 to TRBJ2-1; possibly TRBD1 for D (6 bases). CDR3 length equals 12 residues. Germline V lookup: CDR1 SEHNR, CDR2 FQNEAQ (reference sequence). Trimming took 1 base from V and 9 from J, leaving 7 bases between them.

This clonotype has just one count. The chain's CDR3 is CASSFPGTGEPQHF. The CDR3 DNA reads TGTGCCAGCAGTTTCCCCGGGACAGGGGAGCCCCAGCATTTT. V is TRBV12-3 or TRBV12-4 and J is TRBJ1-5; 10 bases agree with TRBD1. Losses at the gene ends were 3 bases for V and 8 bases for J; bases not matched to a gene: 4. The CDR3 loop spans 14 amino acids.

This clonotype was detected a few times. The V call is TRBV6-5, the J call TRBJ2-1; TRBD1 agrees at 8 bases. The V and J ends lost 7 bases and 7 bases, in that order; junction bases with no gene match: 9. This CDR3 is 14 amino acids long. Germline CDR1 reads MNHEY; CDR2 reads SVGAGI. CDR3 bases: TGTGCCAGCACCCTTGGGCAGGGGGCGAATGAGCAGTTCTTC. Translation: CASTLGQGANEQFF.

The chain has TRBV6-2 or TRBV6-3 and TRBJ2-7; tentatively, D is TRBD1 (6 bases). The V and J ends lost 7 bases and 1 base respectively, with 11 bases between them. Germline V gene data show CDR1 as MNHEY and CDR2 as SVGEGT. The length of the CDR3 is 13 residues. DNA of the CDR3: TGTGCCAGCACCAAGGACAGATCCTACGAGCAGTACTTC. Translation gives CASTKDRSYEQYF.

Concerning this clonotype: A junction end diverges from the germline sequence, so it may reflect a read error. The chain carries TRBV5-1 and TRBJ1-2, with D possibly being TRBD1 (6 bases). The CDR3 totals 15 residues. Germline assignment: CDR1 SGHRS and CDR2 YFSETQ. Written as DNA, the CDR3 is TGCGCCAGCAGCTCGGACAGTGCCTTCAACTATGGCTACGCCTTC. Amino acids: CASSSDSAFNYGYAF.

This clonotype has just one count. The chain couples TRBV3-1 to TRBJ2-3; 9 bases fit TRBD2. The germline CDR1 and CDR2 sequences are LGHDT and YNNKEL (reference sequence). V gave up 6 bases and J gave up 5 bases; unmatched junction bases: 12. The CDR3 spans 16 residues. The CDR3 loop is CASSLAGDLIGDTQYF. The DNA of the CDR3 is TGTGCCAGCAGTTTAGCGGGGGACCTAATCGGAGATACGCAGTATTTT.

J is TRBJ2-1 and V is TRBV4-1; D is possibly TRBD2 (5 bases). Germline V gives CDR1 MGHRA, CDR2 YSYEKL. CDR3 length: 17 amino acids. V was trimmed by 3 bases and J by 0 bases, leaving 15 bases between them. The CDR3 coding sequence is TGCGCCAGCAGCCACTTACTAGGGTGGAGCTCCTACAATGAGCAGTTCTTC. Translated: CASSHLLGWSSYNEQFF.

This clonotype was counted a few times. The chain combines TRBV15 with TRBJ1-3; D not certain. V shed 3 bases and J shed 3 bases, with 3 bases lying between them. CDR1 and CDR2 (germline): LNHNV, YYDKDF (reference sequence). The CDR3 has 12 residues. DNA of the CDR3: TGTGCCACCAGCAGTGGTGGAAACACCATATATTTT. Amino acid sequence: CATSSGGNTIYF.

This chain connects TRBV5-1 to TRBJ1-2; TRBD1 aligns across 7 bases. Trimming at V came to 4 bases and at J to 4 bases, leaving 7 bases not matched to a gene. The CDR3 covers 14 residues. The germline V gene has CDR1 SGHRS and CDR2 YFSETQ. CDR3 in amino acids: CASSPDRVVYGYTF. The CDR3 DNA is TGCGCCAGCAGCCCCGACAGGGTGGTCTATGGCTACACCTTC.

This chain connects TRBV29-1 to TRBJ2-1, with 8 bases lining up with TRBD2. CDR1 is SQVTM, CDR2 ANQGSEA, per germline. The V and J ends lost 7 bases and 10 bases, in that order; junction bases with no gene match: 6. This CDR3 has 11 residues. DNA of the CDR3: TGCAGCGCCGGGGGGGGCCTAGAGCAGTTCTTC. Its protein product is CSAGGGLEQFF.

The chain uses TRBV12-3 or TRBV12-4 and TRBJ2-5, with TRBD1 as a possible D gene (5 bases). This CDR3 is built from 16 residues. Trimming removed 3 bases at V and 0 bases at J, with 14 bases between. CDR3 sequence: CASSFVSPGNQETQYF. The CDR3 DNA follows: TGTGCCAGCAGTTTCGTATCCCCAGGGAACCAAGAGACCCAGTACTTC.

V gene TRBV6-6 combines with J gene TRBJ1-1, with a tentative D call TRBD1 (5 bases). CDR1 is MNHNY, CDR2 SVGAGI, per germline (reference sequence). Trimming removed 3 bases at V and 2 bases at J, with 10 bases between. This CDR3 region has 14 residues. In DNA form, the CDR3 reads TGTGCCAGCAGTTATACCGGGGCCAACACTGAAGCTTTCTTT. Residues: CASSYTGANTEAFF.

The rearrangement uses TRBV24-1 and TRBJ2-3; weak D call: TRBD2 (6 bases). The CDR3 spans 13 residues. Trimming left V 9 bases short and J 2 bases short, with 11 bases between. Looked up from germline, CDR1 is KGHDR and CDR2 is SFDVKD. The CDR3 region has the DNA TGTGCCACCGGGGAGGCAAACACAGATACGCAGTATTTT. As protein: CATGEANTDTQYF.

The chain employs TRBV7-9 and TRBJ1-1; D not resolved. V was trimmed by 4 bases and J by 4 bases, leaving 10 bases between them. In germline, CDR1 is SEHNR, CDR2 FQNEAQ (reference sequence). The CDR3 is made up of 13 amino acids. The CDR3 loop reads CASSYRPGTEAFF. The CDR3 DNA follows: TGTGCCAGCAGCTACCGACCGGGCACTGAAGCTTTCTTT.

The table lists this clonotype with a few counts. The genes are TRBV27 and TRBJ1-5; D gene uncertain. Germline V gene sequence: CDR1 MNHEY, CDR2 SMNVEV (reference sequence). Between the trimmed V and J ends, which lost 0 bases and 7 bases, there was a span of 7 bases. This CDR3 comprises 13 residues. The CDR3 here is CASSLSGSQPQHF. The CDR3 DNA is TGTGCCAGCAGTTTATCGGGATCCCAGCCCCAGCATTTT.

This clonotype was seen more than once but under ten times. This rearrangement joins TRBV29-1 to TRBJ2-7; 10 bases align to TRBD1. CDR3 length equals 14 residues. The V and J ends lost 7 bases and 5 bases, in that order; junction bases with no gene match: 11. The germline gives CDR1 SQVTM, CDR2 ANQGSEA. CDR3 sequence (DNA): TGCAGCGCAACCCGACAGGGGGCGTCCGACGAGCAGTACTTC. Amino acids: CSATRQGASDEQYF.

This clonotype was observed a handful of times. This CDR3 reads CAISVSENTEAFF. CDR3 DNA: TGTGCCATCAGTGTTTCGGAGAACACTGAAGCTTTCTTT. The V gene is TRBV10-3, the J gene TRBJ1-1; D unresolved. V lost 4 bases and J lost 1, with 7 bases in between. CDR1 and CDR2 (germline): ENHRY, SYGVKD. This CDR3 has 13 amino acids.

The V and J genes are TRBV20-1 and TRBJ2-5; 11 bases match TRBD1. J gave up 7 bases and V 8 bases, and 9 bases lay outside the gene matches. The CDR3 is 13 amino acids. The germline V gene encodes CDR1 DFQATT and CDR2 SNEGSKA (reference sequence). The CDR3 here is CSRGQGAGGTQYF. The DNA for the CDR3 is TGCAGTCGCGGACAGGGGGCAGGGGGGACCCAGTACTTC.

V gene TRBV10-3 combines with J gene TRBJ1-1; 7 nucleotides align to TRBD1. V lost 2 bases to trimming and J lost 1 base; unmatched junction nucleotides: 19. The CDR3 spans 20 residues. Germline loops: CDR1 ENHRY, CDR2 SYGVKD. The CDR3 nucleotides are TGTGCCATCAGTGAGACGACAGGGAATCTGATTGTGCCGTCGAACACTGAAGCTTTCTTT. It encodes CAISETTGNLIVPSNTEAFF.

This sequence joins TRBV20-1 and TRBJ2-4; 7 bases align to TRBD2. Germline values: CDR1 DFQATT, CDR2 SNEGSKA (reference sequence). The CDR3 contains 17 residues. Germline trimming cut 0 bases from V and 6 bases from J; bases unmatched to any gene: 14. CDR3 region: CSARDQETSSFRNIQYF. The CDR3 nucleotides read TGCAGTGCTAGAGACCAAGAGACTAGCTCGTTTAGAAACATTCAGTACTTC.

The table lists this clonotype with a few counts. The chain uses TRBV6-2 or TRBV6-3 and TRBJ2-5, with 7 bases that match TRBD1. The trim removed 0 bases at V and 4 bases at J, leaving 2 bases unmatched. Germline values: CDR1 MNHEY, CDR2 SVGEGT. The CDR3 has 14 amino acids. The chain's CDR3 is CASSYSTGSETQYF. The CDR3 nucleotides are TGTGCCAGCAGTTACTCGACAGGGTCAGAGACCCAGTACTTC.

CDR3 sequence: CASSQDSPPSGAAGELFF. In DNA form, the CDR3 reads TGCGCCAGCAGCCAAGATAGCCCCCCTAGCGGGGCGGCCGGGGAGCTGTTTTTT. The rearrangement uses TRBV4-3 and TRBJ2-2; 9 bases match TRBD2. The CDR3 loop spans 18 amino acids. V shed 0 bases and J 6 bases; nucleotides not matched to a gene: 11. The germline V gene has CDR1 LGHNA and CDR2 YSLEER.

CDR3 DNA sequence: TGTGCCAGCAGCCGAACAGAGGCCGGGAGGGGCTCCTACGAGCAGTACTTC. Its protein is CASSRTEAGRGSYEQYF. The chain employs TRBV9 and TRBJ2-7, with TRBD2 matching over 8 bases. V lost 4 bases, J lost 0 bases, and 12 bases stayed unmatched. The CDR3 has 17 residues. Germline values: CDR1 SGDLS, CDR2 YYNGEE.